Given below is one TCR beta chain in context. Its specificity is not known. The V segment lost 3 bases and the J segment 14 bases; nucleotides outside the gene matches: 11. Per germline, CDR1 SGHTA and CDR2 FQGNSA. CDR3 length: 15 amino acids. These data originate in a study of T cell repertoires in cytomegalovirus infection. Study details: Indications came from public TCR beta signatures; they pointed to CMV infection and to a matching HLA type.

Study-wide results and caveats: Identification of carriers of CMV plus the relevant HLA was performed using cumulative public TCR beta family frequency. HLA-C-restricted, CMV-specific TCR beta clonotypes were dominant ex vivo.

Via MiXCR, TCRdb re-called the reads, giving one row per CDR3 protein. The sample includes about 740,000 distinct CDR3 sequences, roughly 35% of them seen just once. The specimen was PBMCs. This TCR was sampled from a human donor in good health (CMV status not recorded). Some clones in this sample may be carry-over from other donors' samples. The chain has TRBV7-2 and TRBJ2-2; 11 bases are a match to TRBD2. CDR3 nucleotides: TGTGCCAGCAGCTTTAGCGGGGGGGCTGGCGGGGGACTGTTTTTT. Protein product: CASSFSGGAGGGLFF.